Below are 9 T cell receptor beta chains sequenced from a single sample in a study of blood T cell repertoires in COVID-19. Produced via immunoSEQ multiplex PCR; TCRdb's table is partial and in-frame only. The profile shows under 250,000 clones, under 85% of them singletons. The source material was peripheral blood. Every receptor here comes from a human donor in a cohort sampled during active COVID-19.

The J gene is TRBJ1-4, the V gene TRBV28; 7 bases line up with TRBD1. The V segment lost 4 bases and the J segment 5 bases; nucleotides outside the gene matches: 1. CDR3 length: 13 amino acids. Per the germline V gene, CDR1 is MDHEN and CDR2 is SYDVKM. The CDR3 region is CASSSGQNEKLFF. CDR3 sequence (DNA): TGTGCCAGCAGTTCGGGACAGAATGAAAAACTGTTTTTT.

The chain employs TRBV19 and TRBJ2-1, with D perhaps matching TRBD1 (6 bases). The CDR3 contains 14 residues. Trimming shortened V by 8 bases and J by 5 bases, and 16 bases separated the two germline ends. Looked up from germline, CDR1 is LNHDA and CDR2 is SQIVND (reference sequence). CDR3 in DNA: TGTGCCAGTCATAAAGGGGCAGGGGACAATGAGCAGTTCTTC. Protein: CASHKGAGDNEQFF.

This chain uses TRBV28 with TRBJ2-2; TRBD1 matches 7 bases. With V trimmed by 6 bases and J by 5 bases, 12 bases remained unmatched. The CDR3 consists of 16 residues. In germline, CDR1 is MDHEN, CDR2 SYDVKM. The CDR3 DNA reads as TGTGCCAGCAGCCCTTTTAAGGGGGCGAGGACCGGGGAGCTGTTTTTT. Translating gives CASSPFKGARTGELFF. Complete variable domain (other parts from reference TRBV28 and TRBJ2-2): DVKVTQSSRYLVKRTGEKVFLECVQDMDHENMFWYRQDPGLGLRLIYFSYDVKMKEKGDIPEGYSVSREKKERFSLILESASTNQTSMYLCASSPFKGARTGELFFGEGSRLTVL.

CDR3 residues: CATSDPARTGELFF. The DNA for the CDR3 is TGTGCCACCAGTGATCCCGCGAGGACCGGGGAGCTGTTTTTT. The chain has TRBV24-1 and TRBJ2-2; D uncertain. Germline CDR1 KGHDR, CDR2 SFDVKD. Trimming stripped 3 bases from V and 5 bases from J, with 9 bases between. This CDR3 region has 14 residues.

Turning to this clone: Other DNA sequences in this specimen translate into the identical CDR3. The V and J genes are TRBV5-1 and TRBJ2-5; D not resolved. V was clipped by 0 bases and J by 1 base, with 10 bases between them. This CDR3 comprises 15 residues. Germline lookup yields CDR1 SGHRS and CDR2 YFSETQ. The CDR3 DNA reads TGCGCCAGCAGCTTGGCCGGCGGAAGCCAAGAGACCCAGTACTTC. It specifies CASSLAGGSQETQYF.

The rearrangement links TRBV7-8 to TRBJ2-7, with 8 bases identical to TRBD2. CDR1 and CDR2 from the germline V gene are SGHVS and FQNEAQ. CDR3 size: 16 residues. V shed 8 bases and J 2 bases; nucleotides not matched to a gene: 14. CDR3 DNA: TGTGCCAGCGGGGAGGGAGGGGGACTAGTCCCCTACGAGCAGTACTTC. Translated: CASGEGGGLVPYEQYF.

In its sample, this clone was seen a few times. CDR3 in amino acids: CASSQARQLQETQYF. DNA for the CDR3: TGTGCCAGCAGCCAAGCCCGACAGCTCCAAGAGACCCAGTACTTC. This rearrangement joins TRBV5-4 to TRBJ2-5; weak D call: TRBD1 (5 bases). This CDR3 has 15 residues. From germline, CDR1 is SGHNT and CDR2 YYREEE (reference sequence). V was trimmed by 4 bases and J by 1 base, leaving 14 bases between them.

This clone has just a few counts. The rearrangement links TRBV5-4 to TRBJ2-7, with D maybe TRBD2 (6 bases). CDR1 and CDR2 from the germline V gene are SGHNT and YYREEE (reference sequence). V was trimmed by 1 base and J by 3 bases, leaving 17 bases between them. CDR3 length: 16 amino acids. CDR3 sequence (DNA): TGTGCCAGCAGCTTGTTCGCGGGGTCTGAGGTCTACGAGCAGTACTTC. This encodes CASSLFAGSEVYEQYF.

The chain links TRBV21-1 to TRBJ2-1; whether TRBD1, the table's D call, matches the DNA was not checked. TRBV21-1 is tagged as a pseudogene. This CDR3 is 16 amino acids long. This chain's CDR3 is CASSKAAGTGSNEQFF. The DNA of the CDR3 is TGTGCCAGCAGCAAAGCGGCGGGGACAGGGAGCAATGAGCAGTTCTTC.